This T cell receptor beta chain comes out of a study of blood T cells in healthy people across ages. Overall study findings and caveats: Strong correlation existed between TCR beta diversity and naive T cell percentage. The fall in TCR beta diversity per million T cells was roughly linear with age.

Worth noting for this clonotype: Its cognate antigen is unknown.

CDR3 length equals 15 residues. Trimming cost V 3 bases and J 0 bases, with 12 bases left between them. From germline, CDR1 is MGHDK and CDR2 SYGVNS. Sample-barcoded 5' priming and a J-beta primer mix drove a second PCR of about 6 to 11 cycles. TCRdb reprocessed the 5' RACE reads via MiXCR and lists one record per CDR3 protein. The table has around 1.5 million distinct CDR3 sequences, roughly 40% seen once. Specimen: blood. The V call is TRBV25-1, the J call TRBJ2-7; tentative D call: TRBD1 (6 bases). The sequence was collected from a woman aged 18-29 years in good health. This CDR3 is CASSDTRTASYEQYF. The CDR3 nucleotides read TGTGCCAGCAGTGATACAAGGACAGCCTCCTACGAGCAGTACTTC.